This note documents a single TCR beta chain sequence. Here immunoSEQ multiplex PCR was the method, and the copy in TCRdb shows in-frame clones only, minus some. The data hold around 730,000 clones, with approximately 85% observed a single time. This sample is drawn from a study of shared T cell receptors in the human thymus. V shed 5 bases and J 0 bases; nucleotides not matched to a gene: 8. CDR1 is SGHTA, CDR2 FQGNSA, per germline. CDR3 size: 18 residues. These sequences were also reported in another study, on human thymus T cells. That work adds: Those donating were healthy Finnish infants in corrective surgery for congenital heart defects. In corrective heart surgery, resections were taken, and these provided the thymus tissue. Biased V and J segment usage appeared in thymus and peripheral blood. Highly overlapping thymic repertoires in unrelated individuals were reported by related research.

This sequence originates from a girl under three years old with a congenital heart defect. The sample taken for sequencing was thymocytes. V usage is TRBV7-2 and J usage is TRBJ1-6; 9 nucleotides match TRBD1. The CDR3 sequence is CASSDRDRVGSYNSPLHF. In nucleotides, the CDR3 is TGTGCCAGCAGCGACCGGGACAGGGTCGGCTCCTATAATTCACCCCTCCACTTT.